This entry lists 17 T cell receptor beta chains sequenced from one sample in a study of glioma-infiltrating T cells. Using RNA template, CDR3s of TCR alpha and beta were amplified with iRepertoire arm-PCR. Using its own MiXCR run on the multiplex PCR reads, TCRdb lists one record per CDR3 protein. The sample yields 160,000 or so distinct CDR3 sequences, around 42% seen once. The sequencing sample was made of glioma tissue, nonneoplastic brain tissue, or PBMCs (not recorded which). These TCRs come from a human donor with low-grade glioma or glioblastoma, undergoing nonglioma brain surgery, or in good health (not recorded which).

As for this clonotype: A much larger clone is a single base away; this may be a read error. The rearrangement uses TRBV7-2 and TRBJ2-7; unclear D gene. The CDR3 runs 13 residues. Looked up from germline, CDR1 is SGHTA and CDR2 is FQGNSA. This CDR3 is CASSLSASYEEYF. The CDR3 coding sequence is TGTGCCAGCAGCTTAAGCGCCTCCTACGAGGAGTACTTC. The full variable domain, with the rest looked up from reference TRBV7-2 and TRBJ2-7, is GAGVSQSPSNKVTEKGKDVELRCDPISGHTALYWYRQSLGQGLEFLIYFQGNSAPDKSGLPSDRFSAERTGGSVSTLTIQRTQQEDSAVYLCASSLSASYEEYFGPGTRLTVT.

Turning to this clonotype: One junction end disagrees with the germline gene, perhaps due to a read error. This chain joins TRBV27 and TRBJ2-7, with D perhaps matching TRBD2 (6 bases). Germline V CDR1 and CDR2: MNHEY, SMNVEV (reference sequence). The CDR3 covers 15 residues. The chain's CDR3 is CASRPHAGSPYDQYF. Here the CDR3 DNA reads TGTGCCAGCAGGCCACACGCGGGATCACCCTACGATCAGTACTTC.

Many counts were recorded for this clonotype. V gene TRBV18 combines with J gene TRBJ2-7, with D perhaps TRBD1 (6 bases). The V end lost 6 bases, the J end lost 6 bases, and 21 bases lay between the germline ends. CDR3 length: 15 amino acids. Per germline, CDR1 KGHSH and CDR2 LQKENI. CDR3 loop: CASSSGTPDHSEQYF. CDR3 DNA: TGTGCCAGCTCGTCCGGGACACCGGACCACTCCGAGCAGTACTTC.

The rearrangement links TRBV29-1 to TRBJ1-1, with D possibly being TRBD1 (5 bases). In germline, CDR1 is SQVTM, CDR2 ANQGSEA. V shed 4 bases and J shed 5 bases, with 14 bases lying between them. This CDR3 has 13 residues. The CDR3, as DNA: TGCAGCGTTGGGGCTGGGGACGGTACTGAAGCTTTCTTT. Protein product: CSVGAGDGTEAFF.

This chain uses TRBV6-6 with TRBJ2-1; 7 nucleotides line up with TRBD2. Looked up from germline, CDR1 is MNHNY and CDR2 is SVGAGI (reference sequence). J lost 2 bases, V lost 2 bases, and 12 bases had no gene match. The CDR3 runs to 18 residues. The CDR3 DNA is TGTGCCAGCAGTTACCCAAAGGTGTCGGGAGGCCCCTACAATGAGCAGTTCTTC. Protein product: CASSYPKVSGGPYNEQFF.

This clonotype was counted ten times or more. DNA for the CDR3: TGTGCCAGCAGCCAAAATCTGATGAAACTGTTTTTT. Translated, it gives CASSQNLMKLFF. This chain links TRBV3-1 with TRBJ1-4; D gene ambiguous. The CDR3 extends over 12 amino acids. Deletions cut 2 bases from V and 11 bases from J, with 9 bases between. The V gene's germline CDR1 is LGHDT and CDR2 YNNKEL (reference sequence).

The chain joins TRBV7-9 to TRBJ2-1, with D maybe TRBD2 (6 bases). Trimming pared 3 bases from V and 9 bases from J, leaving 15 bases between. Germline CDR1 SEHNR, CDR2 FQNEAQ (reference sequence). The CDR3 spans 14 residues. The CDR3 DNA is TGTGCCAGCAGCTTTTTCACTAGCCGCGGTGAGCAGTTCTTC. The encoded protein is CASSFFTSRGEQFF.

This clonotype was recorded at least ten times. The gene calls are TRBV25-1 and TRBJ2-5, with 14 bases identical to TRBD2. This CDR3 spans 16 amino acids. J lost 5 bases, V lost 6 bases, and 8 bases had no gene match. CDR1 MGHDK and CDR2 SYGVNS come from the germline V gene. In nucleotides, the CDR3 is TGTGCCAGCAGCACCGGGACTAGCGGGAGTTTCGAGACCCAGTACTTC. This translates into CASSTGTSGSFETQYF.

There are a few counts of this clonotype. The V and J genes are TRBV5-1 and TRBJ1-1, with D tentatively TRBD1 (5 bases). CDR1 SGHRS and CDR2 YFSETQ come from the germline V gene. The length of the CDR3 is 14 residues. V was cut by 5 bases and J by 0 bases, with 11 bases left in between. CDR3 coding DNA: TGCGCCAGCAGTCCAGGGACGGTGAACACTGAAGCTTTCTTT. Its protein product is CASSPGTVNTEAFF.

The chain is built from TRBV2 and TRBJ2-7, with 9 bases matching TRBD2. This CDR3 comprises 14 residues. Germline V gene sequence: CDR1 SNHLY, CDR2 FYNNEI. V trimming: 4 bases; J trimming: 2 bases; junction bases outside the gene matches: 3. The CDR3 region is CASSAVAGAYEQYF. In DNA, the CDR3 is TGTGCCAGCAGTGCAGTAGCGGGAGCCTACGAGCAGTACTTC.

The rearrangement joins TRBV2 to TRBJ2-7, with D perhaps matching TRBD2 (5 bases). With 4 bases removed from V and 4 bases from J, the gap between germline ends came to 20 bases. From germline, CDR1 is SNHLY and CDR2 FYNNEI. This CDR3 has 16 residues. CDR3 loop: CASSGFASPILYEQYF. The CDR3 region has the DNA TGTGCCAGCAGTGGGTTCGCTAGCCCCATACTTTACGAGCAGTACTTC. The full variable domain, its missing parts supplied by reference TRBV2 and TRBJ2-7, is EPEVTQTPSHQVTQMGQEVILRCVPISNHLYFYWYRQILGQKVEFLVSFYNNEISEKSEIFDDQFSVERPDGSNFTLKIRSTKLEDSAMYFCASSGFASPILYEQYFGPGTRLTVT.

The rearrangement links TRBV5-8 to TRBJ1-1; D ambiguous. The ends were cut back, 0 bases at V and 2 bases at J, with 11 bases in the middle. The CDR3 contains 15 residues. In germline, CDR1 is SGHTS, CDR2 YDEGEE. CDR3 bases: TGTGCCAGCAGCTTGGATAAGCCTACAAACACTGAAGCTTTCTTT. As protein: CASSLDKPTNTEAFF.

This clonotype was observed a single time. This may come from a read error, since a much larger clone is one base off. This rearrangement joins TRBV19 to TRBJ1-1, with D hard to call. The CDR3 runs 10 residues. CDR1 and CDR2 (germline): LNHDA, SQIVND (reference sequence). CDR3 nucleotides: TGTGCCAGTAGTCCCTCTGAAGCTCTCTTT. Translation: CASSPSEALF.

This clonotype was detected many times. The chain has TRBV28 and TRBJ2-7; tentatively, D is TRBD1 (6 bases). Trimming removed 5 bases from V and 3 bases from J, with 11 bases in between. CDR1 MDHEN and CDR2 SYDVKM come from the germline V gene. This CDR3 has 13 amino acids. This CDR3 reads CASSTGSIYEQYF. The CDR3 nucleotides read TGTGCCAGCAGTACAGGGTCAATCTACGAGCAGTACTTC.

This clonotype was counted ten times or more. This chain links TRBV20-1 with TRBJ2-1, with 7 positions matching TRBD2. Trimming at V came to 6 bases and at J to 4 bases, leaving 12 bases not matched to a gene. The germline CDR1 and CDR2 sequences are DFQATT and SNEGSKA (reference sequence). The CDR3 runs 15 residues. CDR3 in amino acids: CSARGSSGYYNEQFF. In DNA, the CDR3 is TGCAGTGCCCGAGGGTCTAGCGGATATTACAATGAGCAGTTCTTC.

This clonotype occurred many times. Written as DNA, the CDR3 is TGCAGTGCCTTTCCGGGACAGAGCTTCCGTGAAGCTTTCTTT. This translates into CSAFPGQSFREAFF. The chain links TRBV20-1 to TRBJ1-1; 7 positions agree with TRBD1. The germline gives CDR1 DFQATT, CDR2 SNEGSKA (reference sequence). The V gene end was trimmed by 6 bases and the J gene end by 7 bases; junction bases not matched to a gene: 14. This CDR3 region has 14 residues.

This clonotype appeared a few times. One base away lies a much larger clone, so this may be a sequencing read error. Here the CDR3 omits its conserved ending phenylalanine or tryptophan, so a read error is the likely source. The chain combines TRBV27 with TRBJ2-2; possible D gene TRBD2, 5 bases. There are 13 residues in the CDR3. V shed 11 bases and J shed 2 bases, with 12 bases lying between them. Germline CDR1 MNHEY, CDR2 SMNVEV (reference sequence). The CDR3 reads CAPRTGNTGELFS. The CDR3 nucleotides read TGTGCCCCACGGACTGGTAACACCGGGGAGCTGTTTTCT.